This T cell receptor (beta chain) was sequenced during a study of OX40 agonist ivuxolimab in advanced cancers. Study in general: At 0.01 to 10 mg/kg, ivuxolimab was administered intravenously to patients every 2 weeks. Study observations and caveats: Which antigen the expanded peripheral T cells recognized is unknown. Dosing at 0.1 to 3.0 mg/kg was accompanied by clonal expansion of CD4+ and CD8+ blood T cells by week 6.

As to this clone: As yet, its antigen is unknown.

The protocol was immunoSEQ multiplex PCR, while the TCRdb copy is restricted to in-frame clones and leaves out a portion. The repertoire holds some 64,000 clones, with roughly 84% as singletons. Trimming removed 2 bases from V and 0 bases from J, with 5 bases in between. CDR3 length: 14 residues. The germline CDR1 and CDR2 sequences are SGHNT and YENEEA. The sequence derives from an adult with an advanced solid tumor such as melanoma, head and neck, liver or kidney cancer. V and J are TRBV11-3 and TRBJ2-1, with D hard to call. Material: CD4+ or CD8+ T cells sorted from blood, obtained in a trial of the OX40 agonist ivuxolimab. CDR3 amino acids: CASSLHSSYNEQFF. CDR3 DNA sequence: TGTGCCAGCAGCTTACACAGCTCCTACAATGAGCAGTTCTTC.